The clone carrying this TCR beta chain was seen a handful of times. This record belongs to a study of cytomegalovirus exposure and HLA in healthy donors. The length of the CDR3 is 12 residues. CDR1 SQVTM and CDR2 ANQGSEA come from the germline V gene. The V and J ends lost 4 bases and 6 bases respectively, with 9 bases between them. The PCR ran on 60 Vbeta and 13 Jbeta primers. TCRdb's table, derived via immunoSEQ multiplex PCR, lists solely in-frame clones and lacks some. The sample carries roughly 200,000 clones, over 70% recorded once. The chain carries TRBV29-1 and TRBJ2-2, with D unresolved. This TCR derives from a boy between 2 and 10 years old in good health and CMV-seronegative. Input material: PBMCs. The CDR3 DNA is TGCAGCGTTGTGGGCTCCGCCGGGGAGCTGTTTTTT. Amino acids: CSVVGSAGELFF.